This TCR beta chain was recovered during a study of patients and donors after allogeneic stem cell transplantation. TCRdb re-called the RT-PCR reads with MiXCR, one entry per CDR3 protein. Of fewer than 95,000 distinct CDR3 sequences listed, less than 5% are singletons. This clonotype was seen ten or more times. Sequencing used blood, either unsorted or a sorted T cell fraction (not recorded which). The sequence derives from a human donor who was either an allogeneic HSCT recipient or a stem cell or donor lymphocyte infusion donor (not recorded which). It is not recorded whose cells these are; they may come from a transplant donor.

CDR3 residues: CASFPGTSVYNEQFF. CDR3 sequence (DNA): TGTGCCAGCTTCCCCGGGACTAGCGTTTACAATGAGCAGTTCTTC. The V gene is TRBV18, the J gene TRBJ2-1, with 10 bases matching TRBD2. CDR1 is KGHSH and CDR2 is LQKENI in the germline V gene. V lost 7 bases, J lost 4 bases, and 7 bases stayed unmatched. The CDR3 contains 15 residues.